This T cell receptor beta chain was found in a study of blood T cell repertoires in COVID-19. The protocol was immunoSEQ multiplex PCR, while the TCRdb copy is restricted to in-frame clones and leaves out a portion. The repertoire holds approximately 170,000 clones, with around 80% as singletons. The CDR3 spans 15 residues. Germline trimming cut 0 bases from V and 3 bases from J; bases unmatched to any gene: 3. Germline V CDR1 and CDR2: KGHSH, LQKENI. The genes are TRBV18 and TRBJ1-1, with 8 nucleotides matching TRBD1. The origin of this receptor is a woman aged 50 to 60 with acute or convalescent COVID-19. The material sequenced was peripheral blood. CDR3 sequence reads: CASSPPSGGHTEAFF. CDR3 DNA sequence: TGTGCCAGCTCACCACCCTCAGGGGGCCACACTGAAGCTTTCTTT.